This TCR beta chain is from a study of spatial heterogeneity in lung cancer. Study-wide background: Detected beta-chain sequences consistently exceeded alpha-chain sequences. The mean occurrence of each unique TCR and UMI combination in raw reads exceeded nine.

With regard to this clonotype: Its specificity is unknown.

The V end lost 1 base, the J end lost 7 bases, and 13 bases lay between the germline ends. The CDR3 loop spans 14 amino acids. Germline CDR1 SGHTA, CDR2 FQGNSA. Every TCR cDNA molecule bore its own unique molecular identifier. Each CDR3 protein is one row after TCRdb ran MiXCR on the 5' RACE reads. This sample has roughly 28,000 distinct CDR3 sequences, with around 7.4% found just once. The time point is: sample taken at primary tumor resection. No cell sorting; template was whole RNA from tumor, lung tissue or PBMC. Study-level findings and limits: Expanded intratumoral alpha and beta TCR counts tracked tumor mutation counts.

The rearrangement links TRBV7-2 to TRBJ1-2, with D unclear. The TCR comes from a male donor with early-stage non-small cell lung cancer. The sequencing here drew on lung tumor tissue, taken at surgery. The CDR3 spells CASSLDPGSGGYTF. The CDR3 DNA sequence: TGTGCCAGCAGCTTAGACCCGGGGAGTGGTGGCTACACCTTC.